This passage covers 30 T cell receptor beta chains from one sample sequenced in a study of OX40 agonist ivuxolimab in advanced cancers. Repertoires were generated with immunoSEQ multiplex PCR, while TCRdb's copy carries only in-frame clones and drops some. Found here are about 65,000 clones, about 90% of them singletons; the top ten hold roughly 1.9%. Sequences were derived from CD4+ or CD8+ T cells sorted from blood, sampled in a trial of the OX40 agonist ivuxolimab. The receptors stem from an adult with an advanced solid tumor such as melanoma, head and neck, liver or kidney cancer.

The chain recombines TRBV7-2 with TRBJ2-7; 8 bases align to TRBD1. Germline CDR1 SGHTA, CDR2 FQGNSA. Trimming at V came to 1 base and at J to 2 bases, leaving 7 bases not matched to a gene. This CDR3 comprises 16 residues. The CDR3 DNA sequence: TGTGCCAGCAGCTTAGTAGTGGGGACAGGACCCTACGAGCAGTACTTC. This gives the protein CASSLVVGTGPYEQYF.

The chain couples TRBV5-1 to TRBJ1-4; D gene uncertain. Trimming removed 4 bases at V and 2 bases at J, with 12 bases between. Germline V gene lookup returns CDR1 SGHRS and CDR2 YFSETQ. The length of the CDR3 is 15 residues. CDR3 in amino acids: CASSPGGRTNEKLFF. The DNA of the CDR3 is TGCGCCAGCAGCCCTGGCGGACGGACTAATGAAAAACTGTTTTTT.

V usage is TRBV2 and J usage is TRBJ1-1, with D possibly being TRBD1 (5 bases). With 5 bases removed from V and 4 bases from J, the gap between germline ends came to 11 bases. The CDR3 runs 13 residues. CDR1 is SNHLY, CDR2 FYNNEI, per germline. CDR3 amino acids: CASSSRAGTEAFF. The CDR3, as DNA: TGTGCCAGCAGTTCCAGGGCGGGCACTGAAGCTTTCTTT.

This rearrangement joins TRBV11-2 to TRBJ1-3, with D unresolved. CDR3 length: 15 residues. With 4 bases removed from V and 1 base from J, the gap between germline ends came to 11 bases. Germline CDR1 reads SGHAT; CDR2 reads FQNNGV. The CDR3 nucleotides read TGTGCCAGCAGCTGGACTGATTCTTCTGGAAACACCATATATTTT. Translating gives CASSWTDSSGNTIYF.

The J gene is TRBJ2-1, the V gene TRBV7-8; 11 bases agree with TRBD2. Looked up from germline, CDR1 is SGHVS and CDR2 is FQNEAQ. V trimming: 1 base; J trimming: 8 bases; junction bases outside the gene matches: 10. This CDR3 has 17 amino acids. DNA of the CDR3: TGTGCCAGCAGCTTAGGGGTTAGCGGGGGGGCCCAAGATGAGCAGTTCTTC. It is translated as CASSLGVSGGAQDEQFF.

This chain connects TRBV7-2 to TRBJ2-2, with D possibly TRBD1 on 6 matching bases. Trimming shortened V by 4 bases and J by 7 bases, and 10 bases separated the two germline ends. Germline CDR1 and CDR2: SGHTA and FQGNSA. The CDR3 totals 13 residues. The CDR3 region is CASSSRQDGELFF. In DNA form, the CDR3 reads TGTGCCAGCAGCTCCCGACAGGACGGGGAGCTGTTTTTT. The full variable domain, rest sourced from reference TRBV7-2 and TRBJ2-2, is GAGVSQSPSNKVTEKGKDVELRCDPISGHTALYWYRQSLGQGLEFLIYFQGNSAPDKSGLPSDRFSAERTGGSVSTLTIQRTQQEDSAVYLCASSSRQDGELFFGEGSRLTVL.

The J gene is TRBJ2-5, the V gene TRBV5-4, with a possible D match to TRBD2 (7 bases). Germline CDR1 and CDR2: SGHNT and YYREEE (reference sequence). The V end was cut by 0 bases, the J end by 5 bases, with 11 bases between. This CDR3 is built from 14 residues. The CDR3 loop reads CASSLVGGQETQYF. The CDR3, as DNA: TGTGCCAGCAGCTTGGTCGGGGGGCAGGAGACCCAGTACTTC.

Only one count was recorded for this clone. The V and J genes are TRBV19 and TRBJ1-3; possible D gene TRBD1, 6 bases. Per the germline V gene, CDR1 is LNHDA and CDR2 is SQIVND (reference sequence). The CDR3 has 16 residues. Trimming pared 11 bases from V and 2 bases from J, leaving 22 bases between. CDR3 protein: CAVEASGAPAGNTIYF. The CDR3 DNA reads as TGTGCCGTAGAAGCCTCAGGGGCGCCGGCTGGAAACACCATATATTTT. Full variable domain (outside the CDR3, taken from reference TRBV19 and TRBJ1-3): DGGITQSPKYLFRKEGQNVTLSCEQNLNHDAMYWYRQDPGQGLRLIYYSQIVNDFQKGDIAEGYSVSREKKESFPLTVTSAQKNPTAFYLCAVEASGAPAGNTIYFGEGSWLTVV.

V gene TRBV19 combines with J gene TRBJ1-2, with 8 bases lining up with TRBD1. Per germline, CDR1 LNHDA and CDR2 SQIVND (reference sequence). This CDR3 has 13 amino acids. After removal of 5 bases from V and 7 bases from J, the junction contained 6 bases not matched to a gene. Here the CDR3 DNA reads TGTGCCAGTAGTCTGCAGGGGGCGGCTGGCTACACCTTC. Translation gives CASSLQGAAGYTF.

This clone was seen more than once but under ten times. V gene TRBV7-2 combines with J gene TRBJ2-1; 11 bases match TRBD2. CDR1 and CDR2 (germline): SGHTA, FQGNSA. The J segment lost 1 base and the V segment lost 2 bases, leaving 7 bases of the junction unmatched. The CDR3 covers 18 residues. The CDR3 spells CASSLSSGTSGSYNEQFF. CDR3 sequence (DNA): TGTGCCAGCAGCTTAAGTTCCGGGACTAGCGGTTCCTACAATGAGCAGTTCTTC.

The genes are TRBV29-1 and TRBJ1-2; D is undetermined. Germline CDR1 is SQVTM and CDR2 is ANQGSEA. CDR3 size: 11 residues. The CDR3 loop reads CSVSSSYGYTF. The CDR3 region has the DNA TGCAGTGTAAGTTCTAGCTATGGCTACACCTTC.

The count of this clone is one. The chain is built from TRBV6-1 and TRBJ1-2; perhaps TRBD1 as D (6 bases). CDR1 is MNHNS, CDR2 SASEGT, per germline. V was shortened by 3 bases and J by 0 bases, with 11 bases between the two germline ends. The CDR3 extends over 15 amino acids. The CDR3 region is CASSDTGRTNYGYTF. The CDR3 bases are TGTGCCAGCAGTGATACAGGGAGAACTAACTATGGCTACACCTTC.

J is TRBJ2-3 and V is TRBV5-1; no definite D call. The length of the CDR3 is 13 residues. The V end lost 4 bases, the J end lost 4 bases, and 10 bases lay between the germline ends. Germline CDR1 SGHRS, CDR2 YFSETQ. This chain's CDR3 is CASSPRTPDTQYF. In DNA form, the CDR3 reads TGCGCCAGCAGCCCTCGGACCCCAGATACGCAGTATTTT.

The rearrangement links TRBV27 to TRBJ2-1; 12 positions agree with TRBD2. There are 16 residues in the CDR3. V gave up 5 bases and J gave up 4 bases; unmatched junction bases: 6. CDR1 is MNHEY, CDR2 SMNVEV, per germline (reference sequence). This CDR3 is CASSHPLAGGYNEQFF. The CDR3 DNA reads as TGTGCCAGCAGTCACCCCCTAGCGGGGGGGTACAATGAGCAGTTCTTC.

The CDR3, as DNA: TGTGCCAGTAGTATAGTCCTGGGGACTTCTGGCTACACCTTC. Protein product: CASSIVLGTSGYTF. J is TRBJ1-2 and V is TRBV19; D is perhaps TRBD1 (5 bases). The CDR3 extends over 14 amino acids. V was trimmed by 1 base and J by 7 bases, leaving 13 bases between them. The germline CDR1 and CDR2 sequences are LNHDA and SQIVND (reference sequence).

The chain recombines TRBV7-2 with TRBJ1-4; D is unresolved. CDR1 and CDR2 (germline): SGHTA, FQGNSA. V was clipped by 1 base and J by 0 bases, with 3 bases between them. The CDR3 runs to 14 residues. The CDR3 nucleotides are TGTGCCAGCAGCTTAGAGACAACTAATGAAAAACTGTTTTTT. It translates to CASSLETTNEKLFF. Together with reference TRBV7-2 and TRBJ1-4, the CDR3 gives the full variable domain: GAGVSQSPSNKVTEKGKDVELRCDPISGHTALYWYRQSLGQGLEFLIYFQGNSAPDKSGLPSDRFSAERTGGSVSTLTIQRTQQEDSAVYLCASSLETTNEKLFFGSGTQLSVL.

This clone has only a few counts. This chain uses TRBV5-4 with TRBJ1-5; D gene uncertain. The CDR3 runs 15 residues. The germline CDR1 and CDR2 sequences are SGHNT and YYREEE (reference sequence). Trimming cost V 0 bases and J 1 base, with 8 bases left between them. This chain's CDR3 is CASSLDPRSNQPQHF. The CDR3, as DNA: TGTGCCAGCAGCTTGGATCCCAGGAGCAATCAGCCCCAGCATTTT. Supplemented by reference TRBV5-4 and TRBJ1-5, the full variable domain reads ETGVTQSPTHLIKTRGQQVTLRCSSQSGHNTVSWYQQALGQGPQFIFQYYREEENGRGNFPPRFSGLQFPNYSSELNVNALELDDSALYLCASSLDPRSNQPQHFGDGTRLSIL.

V is TRBV4-3 and J is TRBJ1-2, with TRBD1 matching 9 bases. This CDR3 comprises 18 residues. CDR1 is LGHNA, CDR2 YSLEER, per germline. Trimming removed 1 base from V and 6 bases from J; junction bases left unmatched: 15. This CDR3 reads CASSQALDRGGEGNGYTF. DNA for the CDR3: TGCGCCAGCAGCCAAGCCCTGGACAGGGGAGGCGAAGGTAATGGCTACACCTTC.

J is TRBJ1-2 and V is TRBV21-1; the tabulated D call, TRBD1, remains unverified against the DNA. TRBV21-1 is a known pseudogene. The CDR3 contains 17 residues. The CDR3 DNA reads TGTGCCAGCAGCCACCCGGGTCTTAAGACAGGGAACTATGGCTACACCTTC. It specifies CASSHPGLKTGNYGYTF.

Only one count was recorded for this clone. V gene TRBV28 combines with J gene TRBJ1-5; maybe TRBD1 (6 bases). This CDR3 comprises 14 residues. Trimming removed 10 bases at V and 7 bases at J, with 20 bases between. Per germline, CDR1 MDHEN and CDR2 SYDVKM. CDR3 residues: CATTTGGLRQPQHF. CDR3 DNA: TGTGCCACCACAACGGGGGGGCTGAGACAGCCCCAGCATTTT.

V usage is TRBV28 and J usage is TRBJ2-7, with D unresolved. V dropped 6 bases and J dropped 5 bases, with 8 bases sitting between them. The CDR3 consists of 11 residues. CDR1 and CDR2 (germline): MDHEN, SYDVKM. The CDR3 here is CASSLQDEQYF. In nucleotides, the CDR3 is TGTGCCAGCAGCTTACAAGACGAGCAGTACTTC.

The J gene is TRBJ2-5, the V gene TRBV5-1, with TRBD2 matching over 8 bases. CDR3 length: 14 residues. CDR1 is SGHRS, CDR2 YFSETQ, per germline. V lost 4 bases and J lost 5; bases outside the gene matches: 7. The CDR3 DNA reads as TGCGCCAGCAGCCCCTCGGGGGGGGAGGAGACCCAGTACTTC. Encoded protein: CASSPSGGEETQYF.

The chain combines TRBV6-5 with TRBJ1-2; no clear D gene. Germline V CDR1 and CDR2: MNHEY, SVGAGI. This CDR3 comprises 14 residues. V shed 0 bases and J shed 3 bases, with 8 bases lying between them. The CDR3 DNA sequence: TGTGCCAGCAGTTACTCTACAGAAGACTATGGCTACACCTTC. This gives the protein CASSYSTEDYGYTF.

This chain uses TRBV5-5 with TRBJ2-3; 10 bases line up with TRBD2. In germline, CDR1 is SGHKS, CDR2 YYEKEE (reference sequence). The V gene end was trimmed by 4 bases and the J gene end by 0 bases; junction bases not matched to a gene: 5. The CDR3 runs 16 residues. Written as DNA, the CDR3 is TGTGCCAGCAGCAATTTAGCGGGGGGAAGCACAGATACGCAGTATTTT. Amino acids: CASSNLAGGSTDTQYF.

The chain couples TRBV2 to TRBJ2-7, with a weak D call TRBD2 (5 bases). V lost 7 bases and J 6 bases, leaving 19 bases between the germline ends. Germline CDR1 is SNHLY and CDR2 is FYNNEI. The length of the CDR3 is 14 residues. CDR3 region: CASIGLTGPGEQYF. DNA of the CDR3: TGTGCCAGCATCGGACTGACTGGCCCTGGCGAGCAGTACTTC.

The chain combines TRBV4-3 with TRBJ1-2; D possibly corresponds to TRBD1 (5 bases). Trimming shortened V by 0 bases and J by 7 bases, and 12 bases separated the two germline ends. The CDR3 consists of 14 residues. CDR1 and CDR2 from the germline V gene are LGHNA and YSLEER. The CDR3 sequence: CASSQELGRAGYTF. The CDR3, as DNA: TGCGCCAGCAGCCAAGAGCTGGGGCGCGCTGGCTACACCTTC.

The rearrangement links TRBV11-2 to TRBJ1-4, with 9 bases matching TRBD1. The CDR3 loop spans 16 amino acids. Per germline, CDR1 SGHAT and CDR2 FQNNGV. After removal of 1 base from V and 8 bases from J, the junction contained 8 bases not matched to a gene. CDR3 loop: CASSLGNRGRGEKLFF. DNA of the CDR3: TGTGCCAGCAGCTTAGGGAACAGGGGGCGAGGAGAAAAACTGTTTTTT.

This chain uses TRBV6-1 with TRBJ2-2, with TRBD1 identical over 11 bases. Germline CDR1 MNHNS, CDR2 SASEGT. This CDR3 region has 15 residues. With 6 bases clipped from V and 7 bases from J, the junction kept 7 bases outside the gene matches. Here the CDR3 reads CASRVDRGRVGELFF. Here the CDR3 DNA reads TGTGCCAGCAGAGTGGACAGGGGGCGCGTCGGGGAGCTGTTTTTT.

This chain uses TRBV29-1 with TRBJ1-2, with TRBD1 matching 9 bases. The CDR3 has 13 amino acids. V shed 7 bases, J shed 1 base, and the junction held 4 bases outside the gene matches. In germline, CDR1 is SQVTM, CDR2 ANQGSEA. CDR3 sequence (DNA): TGCAGCGCTCGGACAGGGGTTAACTATGGCTACACCTTC. It specifies CSARTGVNYGYTF. Full variable domain (missing parts from reference TRBV29-1 and TRBJ1-2): SAVISQKPSRDICQRGTSLTIQCQVDSQVTMMFWYRQQPGQSLTLIATANQGSEATYESGFVIDKFPISRPNLTFSTLTVSNMSPEDSSIYLCSARTGVNYGYTFGSGTRLTVV.

The rearrangement links TRBV6-6 to TRBJ2-1; D is tentatively TRBD1 or TRBD2 (5 bases each). Looked up from germline, CDR1 is MNHNY and CDR2 is SVGAGI (reference sequence). V was cut by 2 bases and J by 4 bases, with 6 bases left in between. CDR3 size: 13 residues. DNA of the CDR3: TGTGCCAGCAGTTACGGGGGATACAATGAGCAGTTCTTC. It translates to CASSYGGYNEQFF.